The next 19 T cell receptor beta chains were all read from a single sample in a study of blood T cell repertoires in COVID-19. The data were produced by immunoSEQ multiplex PCR, yet TCRdb's version contains in-frame clones alone and is incomplete. Of about 270,000 clones in the sample, approximately 85% were seen once. The sequenced material came from PBMCs or T cells enriched from blood (not recorded which). These receptors came from a woman aged 30 to 39 who had recovered from COVID-19.

This chain links TRBV27 with TRBJ2-1; D unclear. With 5 bases removed from V and 7 bases from J, the gap between germline ends came to 9 bases. Germline V gene data show CDR1 as MNHEY and CDR2 as SMNVEV (reference sequence). This CDR3 spans 12 amino acids. CDR3 coding DNA: TGTGCCAGCAGTCAACAGCCGAATGAGCAGTTCTTC. It specifies CASSQQPNEQFF.

The V gene is TRBV19, the J gene TRBJ1-2; D unresolved. CDR3 size: 12 residues. Germline loops: CDR1 LNHDA, CDR2 SQIVND (reference sequence). Trimming shortened V by 4 bases and J by 8 bases, and 11 bases separated the two germline ends. The CDR3, as DNA: TGTGCCAGTAGTACCCCAAAGAGAGGCTACACCTTC. It yields the protein CASSTPKRGYTF.

This chain uses TRBV19 with TRBJ1-4; D not certain. This CDR3 has 14 amino acids. Germline V gene lookup returns CDR1 LNHDA and CDR2 SQIVND (reference sequence). The V end lost 7 bases, the J end lost 2 bases, and 11 bases lay between the germline ends. CDR3 nucleotides: TGTGCCAGTACCTCGGACTACACTAATGAAAAACTGTTTTTT. Its protein product is CASTSDYTNEKLFF.

This chain joins TRBV3-1 (or the pseudogene TRBV3-2) and TRBJ2-5; 7 nucleotides match TRBD1. The germline V gene has CDR1 LGHDT and CDR2 YNNKEL (reference sequence). The CDR3 contains 11 residues. V lost 7 bases to trimming and J lost 8 bases; unmatched junction nucleotides: 4. The CDR3 nucleotides are TGTGCCAGCACAGGGGGTAGAACCCAGTACTTC. Translating it yields CASTGGRTQYF.

V usage is TRBV7-9 and J usage is TRBJ1-2; no clear D gene. V was clipped by 3 bases and J by 4 bases, with 12 bases between them. This CDR3 has 14 residues. Germline-derived CDR1 and CDR2 are SEHNR and FQNEAQ (reference sequence). Written as DNA, the CDR3 is TGTGCCAGCAGCTTTACTGGTAGAAGCTATGGCTACACCTTC. Protein sequence: CASSFTGRSYGYTF.

This rearrangement joins TRBV5-1 to TRBJ2-2; 7 bases agree with TRBD1. The CDR3 runs to 15 residues. CDR1 and CDR2 (germline): SGHRS, YFSETQ. J gave up 5 bases and V 4 bases, and 8 bases lay outside the gene matches. The CDR3 sequence: CASSNRPGGTGELFF. DNA of the CDR3: TGCGCCAGCAGCAACCGCCCAGGGGGAACCGGGGAGCTGTTTTTT.

The genes are TRBV27 and TRBJ1-2; 11 bases fit TRBD1. V trimming: 6 bases; J trimming: 7 bases; junction bases outside the gene matches: 7. The CDR3 is 14 residues long. CDR1 and CDR2 (germline): MNHEY, SMNVEV (reference sequence). The CDR3 sequence is CASRRTGGVSGYTF. CDR3 bases: TGTGCCAGCAGAAGGACAGGGGGCGTTTCTGGCTACACCTTC.

The V and J genes are TRBV6-2 or TRBV6-3 and TRBJ2-7; 8 positions agree with TRBD1. This CDR3 is 13 amino acids long. In germline, CDR1 is MNHEY, CDR2 SVGEGT. The trim removed 5 bases at V and 2 bases at J, leaving 2 bases unmatched. The CDR3 region has the DNA TGTGCCAGCAGTCCGACAGGGGCCTACGAGCAGTACTTC. As protein: CASSPTGAYEQYF.

V usage is TRBV27 and J usage is TRBJ1-5; no reliable D call. The V end was cut by 0 bases, the J end by 5 bases, with 8 bases between. The CDR3 spans 14 residues. From germline, CDR1 is MNHEY and CDR2 SMNVEV (reference sequence). Here the CDR3 reads CASSLSRGDQPQHF. Here the CDR3 DNA reads TGTGCCAGCAGTTTATCGCGGGGAGATCAGCCCCAGCATTTT.

With regard to this clone: The sample has other DNA sequences that encode this CDR3 too. J is TRBJ1-4 and V is TRBV19, with D unresolved. V was shortened by 3 bases and J by 0 bases, with 11 bases between the two germline ends. Germline V gene sequence: CDR1 LNHDA, CDR2 SQIVND (reference sequence). CDR3 length: 16 amino acids. The CDR3 loop reads CASSMNRGATNEKLFF. The DNA of the CDR3 is TGTGCCAGTAGTATGAATCGCGGTGCAACTAATGAAAAACTGTTTTTT.

This sequence joins TRBV7-3 and TRBJ2-1; 9 bases fit TRBD2. CDR3 length: 15 residues. Looked up from germline, CDR1 is SGHTA and CDR2 is FQGTGA. V gave up 1 base and J gave up 7 bases; unmatched junction bases: 5. The CDR3 spells CASSLNPAGGNEQFF. The CDR3, as DNA: TGTGCCAGCAGCTTAAACCCAGCGGGAGGTAATGAGCAGTTCTTC. Together with reference TRBV7-3 and TRBJ2-1, the CDR3 gives the full variable domain: GAGVSQTPSNKVTEKGKYVELRCDPISGHTALYWYRQSLGQGPEFLIYFQGTGAADDSGLPNDRFFAVRPEGSVSTLKIQRTERGDSAVYLCASSLNPAGGNEQFFGPGTRLTVL.

This clone was seen a few times. The chain's CDR3 is CASSGRVRDSPLHF. CDR3 nucleotides: TGCGCCAGCAGTGGGAGAGTGCGCGATTCACCCCTCCACTTT. The chain uses TRBV10-1 and TRBJ1-6; D unresolved. The CDR3 runs 14 residues. In germline, CDR1 is WNHNN, CDR2 SYGVQD (reference sequence). V lost 4 bases to trimming and J lost 8 bases, with 12 bases between them.

The V gene is TRBV7-2, the J gene TRBJ1-2; D possibly corresponds to TRBD1 (5 bases). From germline, CDR1 is SGHTA and CDR2 FQGNSA. The CDR3 has 14 amino acids. Trimming took 3 bases from V and 6 from J, leaving 14 bases between them. The CDR3: CASSLVWQGDGYTF. In DNA form, the CDR3 reads TGTGCCAGCAGCTTGGTGTGGCAGGGTGATGGCTACACCTTC.

The rearrangement links TRBV30 to TRBJ2-3; 8 nucleotides agree with TRBD2. V lost 4 bases to trimming and J lost 2 bases; unmatched junction nucleotides: 8. CDR1 GTSNPN and CDR2 SVGIG come from the germline V gene (reference sequence). The CDR3 has 15 amino acids. Here the CDR3 reads CAWTLRRGDTDTQYF. The CDR3 region has the DNA TGTGCCTGGACCCTTAGGCGGGGGGACACAGATACGCAGTATTTT.

This chain joins TRBV30 and TRBJ1-2, with D unclear. CDR3 length: 13 amino acids. Trimming stripped 7 bases from V and 3 bases from J, with 15 bases between. Germline values: CDR1 GTSNPN, CDR2 SVGIG (reference sequence). The CDR3 nucleotides are TGTGCCTCCACGTTCGGGGATTACTATGGCTACACCTTC. Protein: CASTFGDYYGYTF. The whole variable domain, filled in from reference TRBV30 and TRBJ1-2, reads SQTIHQWPATLVQPVGSPLSLECTVEGTSNPNLYWYRQAAGRGLQLLFYSVGIGQISSEVPQNLSASRPQDRQFILSSKKLLLSDSGFYLCASTFGDYYGYTFGSGTRLTVV.

This clone was seen a single time. The chain links TRBV28 to TRBJ2-7; TRBD2 is a possible D gene (6 bases). Germline V gene sequence: CDR1 MDHEN, CDR2 SYDVKM. Deletions cut 2 bases from V and 5 bases from J, with 13 bases between. The CDR3 extends over 14 amino acids. The chain's CDR3 is CASSLMAGPNEQYF. The DNA of the CDR3 is TGTGCCAGCAGTTTAATGGCGGGACCTAACGAGCAGTACTTC.

Only one count was recorded for this clone. The rearrangement uses TRBV9 and TRBJ1-3; D uncertain. Trimming pared 0 bases from V and 0 bases from J, leaving 7 bases between. The CDR3 consists of 15 residues. Germline CDR1 reads SGDLS; CDR2 reads YYNGEE. CDR3: CASSVGAGSGNTIYF. The CDR3 DNA reads TGTGCCAGCAGCGTAGGGGCAGGCTCTGGAAACACCATATATTTT.

The CDR3 here is CASSPIPTSPNTGELFF. The CDR3 bases are TGTGCCAGCTCACCAATCCCGACTAGTCCTAACACCGGGGAGCTGTTTTTT. The chain joins TRBV18 to TRBJ2-2, with a tentative D call TRBD2 (6 bases). Trimming removed 2 bases from V and 2 bases from J, with 15 bases in between. CDR1 is KGHSH, CDR2 LQKENI, per germline. This CDR3 has 17 residues.

The J gene is TRBJ2-5, the V gene TRBV7-8; TRBD2 matches at 9 bases. Germline CDR1 SGHVS, CDR2 FQNEAQ. Trimming at V came to 2 bases and at J to 4 bases, leaving 14 bases not matched to a gene. This CDR3 comprises 18 residues. The DNA for the CDR3 is TGTGCCAGCAGCTTATTAGGGGCTGTAGCGGGAGCGGGAGAGACCCAGTACTTC. Translation gives CASSLLGAVAGAGETQYF.